The rows below give T cell receptor beta chains drawn from one sample of a study of blood T cell repertoires in COVID-19. Repertoires were generated with immunoSEQ multiplex PCR, while TCRdb's copy carries only in-frame clones and drops some. Here the sample spans about 370,000 clones, roughly 86% being singletons. What was sequenced was peripheral blood. Source of these receptors: a woman aged 25 to 45 with COVID-19, enrolled during active disease. Each CDR3 is given with its conserved first and last residue. The D gene is left open where the match is weak. Expanded clones get a size class; other rows say once, few or many, or leave the size out.

TRBD1 TRBJ2-2 TRBV10-3 . TGTGCCATCAGTGAGTCGAAGGGGACAGGGCCCACCGGGGAGCTGTTTTTT CAISESKGTGPTGELFF
TRBD1 TRBJ1-6 TRBV5-1 . TGCGCCAGCAGCTTGCAAGGGGGCGGCCCCGGGGGTGCACCCCTCCACTTT CASSLQGGGPGGAPLHF
TRBD1 TRBJ2-5 TRBV6-5 . TGTGCCAGCAGAATGTACCGGACAGGACGAGAGACCCAGTACTTC CASRMYRTGRETQYF
TRBD1 TRBJ1-6 TRBV5-4 . TGTGCCAGCAGCTTCGTACCGACAGGGGGCTATTCACCCCTCCACTTT CASSFVPTGGYSPLHF
. TRBJ2-1 TRBV28 once TGTGCCAGCAGTTTACCTAGTAGGAATGAGCAGTTCTTC CASSLPSRNEQFF
TRBD2 TRBJ2-1 TRBV7-3 . TGTGCCAGCAGCCCGACTAGCGGGAGTGGAAATGAGCAGTTCTTC CASSPTSGSGNEQFF
. TRBJ1-4 TRBV28 . TGTGCCAGCAGTGGGGGGGGGAGTGAAAAACTGTTTTTT CASSGGGSEKLFF
TRBD1 TRBJ1-5 TRBV30 few TGTGCCTGGAGTAGACAGGGGGGGAATCAGCCCCAGCATTTT CAWSRQGGNQPQHF
. TRBJ2-3 TRBV7-3 . TGTGCCAGCAGCTCAGAAAACACAGATACGCAGTATTTT CASSSENTDTQYF
. TRBJ2-7 TRBV7-9 . TGTGCCAGCAGCTTAGCCGGGGAAGGCGAGCAGTACTTC CASSLAGEGEQYF
TRBD1 TRBJ1-1 TRBV30 . TGTGCCTGGAGTGATCGGACAGGGGACACTGAAGCTTTCTTT CAWSDRTGDTEAFF
. TRBJ2-1 TRBV29-1 . TGCAGTGTCTCACTGAGGGGGCTAGCGTGGAGTGAGCAGTTCTTC CSVSLRGLAWSEQFF
. TRBJ1-2 TRBV4-1 . TGCGCCAGCAGCCAAGGACCGACAAACTATGGCTACACCTTC CASSQGPTNYGYTF
TRBD2 TRBJ2-3 TRBV19 . TGTGCCAGTAGTATTTTGGGGACTAGCGGGATCGGAGATACGCAGTATTTT CASSILGTSGIGDTQYF
TRBD1 TRBJ2-7 TRBV10-1 . TGCGCCAGCAGCCCCTCGGGGACAGGCCCACTCGAGCAGTACTTC CASSPSGTGPLEQYF
. TRBJ2-7 TRBV7-2 . TGTGCCAGCAGCTTGTTGGAGCGCGACGAGCAGTACTTC CASSLLERDEQYF
. TRBJ2-7 TRBV19 few TGTGCCAGTAGTAGGGGAGGCTACGAGCAGTACTTC CASSRGGYEQYF
TRBD1 TRBJ2-2 TRBV29-1 . TGCAGCGTGATACCGGGACAGGGGATGGTCACCGGGGAGCTGTTTTTT CSVIPGQGMVTGELFF
. TRBJ1-5 TRBV11-1 . TGTGCCAGCAGCCCTGGAACAGGGACCAATCAGCCCCAGCATTTT CASSPGTGTNQPQHF
. TRBJ2-1 TRBV5-4 few TGTGCCAGCAGTACCGGGGGCTACAATGAGCAGTTCTTC CASSTGGYNEQFF
. TRBJ2-1 TRBV18 . TGTGCCAGCTCACCACAGCATGTGAGCTCCTACAATGAGCAGTTCTTC CASSPQHVSSYNEQFF
TRBD2 TRBJ2-1 TRBV11-2 many TGTGCCAGCAGCTTAGGACCGGGAGGGCCCACGAATGAGCAGTTCTTC CASSLGPGGPTNEQFF